These 6 T cell receptor beta chains were all obtained from the same sample, sequenced in a study of beta chain features in type 1 diabetes. Expressed TCRB transcripts were sequenced after all isolated RNA was converted to cDNA. Repertoires were generated with immunoSEQ multiplex PCR, while TCRdb's copy carries only in-frame clones and drops some. The data show 400,000 to 450,000 clones, over 11% seen once. Sequencing was performed on naive CD4+ T cells from blood. Receptors were obtained from a man in his thirties or forties in good health.

The chain combines TRBV27 with TRBJ1-2, with TRBD1 identical over 8 bases. J gave up 4 bases and V 5 bases, and 6 bases lay outside the gene matches. The CDR3 covers 14 residues. Germline CDR1 MNHEY, CDR2 SMNVEV (reference sequence). This CDR3 reads CASSPDRGGYGYTF. DNA for the CDR3: TGTGCCAGCAGTCCCGACAGGGGCGGCTATGGCTACACCTTC.

This chain links TRBV29-1 with TRBJ1-3; D not resolved. Trimming removed 6 bases at V and 4 bases at J, with 7 bases between. CDR3 size: 11 residues. Germline V gene data show CDR1 as SQVTM and CDR2 as ANQGSEA. CDR3 bases: TGCAGCGTCCACAGCGGAAACACCATATATTTT. As protein: CSVHSGNTIYF.

The gene calls are TRBV18 and TRBJ2-2; D is possibly TRBD2 (6 bases). V shed 2 bases and J shed 3 bases, with 10 bases lying between them. CDR3 length equals 15 residues. Germline lookup yields CDR1 KGHSH and CDR2 LQKENI. CDR3 in amino acids: CASSPAGTHTGELFF. For the CDR3, the DNA is TGTGCCAGCTCACCAGCGGGGACCCACACCGGGGAGCTGTTTTTT.

The chain couples TRBV29-1 to TRBJ1-1, with D perhaps TRBD1 (6 bases). Germline V CDR1 and CDR2: SQVTM, ANQGSEA. The CDR3 extends over 15 amino acids. This chain's CDR3 is CNSGGRGATNTEAFF. CDR3 sequence (DNA): TGCAACAGCGGGGGTAGGGGGGCCACGAACACTGAAGCTTTCTTT. Based on the CDR3 plus reference TRBV29-1 and TRBJ1-1, the full variable domain is SAVISQKPSRDICQRGTSLTIQCQVDSQVTMMFWYRQQPGQSLTLIATANQGSEATYESGFVIDKFPISRPNLTFSTLTVSNMSPEDSSIYLCNSGGRGATNTEAFFGQGTRLTVV.

The rearrangement uses TRBV20-1 and TRBJ1-2; D is unresolved. Trimming took off 1 base at V and 6 bases at J, with 6 bases between the two ends. This CDR3 has 11 amino acids. Per germline, CDR1 DFQATT and CDR2 SNEGSKA (reference sequence). CDR3: CSARVLNGYTF. In nucleotides, the CDR3 is TGCAGTGCTAGAGTTTTAAATGGCTACACCTTC.

This clone has just a few counts. Other DNA sequences in this sample translate to the same CDR3. The chain combines TRBV7-2 with TRBJ2-5; D gene uncertain. The germline V and J ends were trimmed by 1 base and 0 bases, with 6 bases remaining between them. This CDR3 spans 14 amino acids. The V gene's germline CDR1 is SGHTA and CDR2 FQGNSA. The CDR3 DNA reads as TGTGCCAGCAGCTTAGATAGGTACCAAGAGACCCAGTACTTC. As protein: CASSLDRYQETQYF.